This TCR beta chain was obtained from a study of Ad26.COV2.S vaccination and SARS-CoV-2 variants. Treatment described: around 19 received Ad26.COV2.S at low or high dose, single or two shots; roughly five received placebo; per-sample allocation not given. Sampling was performed 63 days after the first vaccine or placebo injection. An adult donor aged 18-55 years was enrolled in Boston. The study used a vaccine consisting of an Ad26 vector that expressed Wuhan-strain SARS-CoV-2 spike. Germline CDR1 and CDR2: SEHNR and FQNEAQ (reference sequence). The V gene lost 5 bases and the J gene lost 2 bases, with 6 bases spanning the gap. This CDR3 is 12 amino acids long. Profiled with immunoSEQ multiplex PCR; TCRdb holds only in-frame clones, not every one. The table includes about 410,000 clones, about nine tenths detected once.

Specimen: peripheral blood, collected in a trial of Ad26.COV2.S vaccine versus placebo. The chain carries TRBV7-9 and TRBJ2-5; D ambiguous. This TCR came from a person between 18 and 65 years old who received the Ad26.COV2.S COVID-19 vaccine or a placebo. The CDR3, as DNA: TGTGCCAGCAGCGTCTCACAAGAGACCCAGTACTTC. It is translated as CASSVSQETQYF.